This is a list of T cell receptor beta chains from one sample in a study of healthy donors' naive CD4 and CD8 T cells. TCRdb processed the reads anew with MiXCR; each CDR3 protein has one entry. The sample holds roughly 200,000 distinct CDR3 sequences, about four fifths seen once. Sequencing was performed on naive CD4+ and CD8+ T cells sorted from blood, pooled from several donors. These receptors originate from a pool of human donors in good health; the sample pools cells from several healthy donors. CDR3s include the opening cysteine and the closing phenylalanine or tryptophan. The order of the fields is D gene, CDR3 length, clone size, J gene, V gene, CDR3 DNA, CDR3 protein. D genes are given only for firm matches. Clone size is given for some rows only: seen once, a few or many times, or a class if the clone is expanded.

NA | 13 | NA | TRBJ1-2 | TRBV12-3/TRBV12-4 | TGTGCCAGCAGTTTCGCCGTTAACTATGGCTACACCTTC | CASSFAVNYGYTF
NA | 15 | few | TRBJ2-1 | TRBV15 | TGTGCCACCAGCAGAGATGGAGTCGGGGGGCGGGAGCAGTTCTTC | CATSRDGVGGREQFF
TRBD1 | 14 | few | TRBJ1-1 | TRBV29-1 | TGCAGCGTCCGGGACAGGGGGCTGAACACTGAAGCTTTCTTT | CSVRDRGLNTEAFF
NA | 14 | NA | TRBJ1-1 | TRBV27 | TGTGCCAGCAGTGCCCCGGGAAAGAACACTGAAGCTTTCTTT | CASSAPGKNTEAFF
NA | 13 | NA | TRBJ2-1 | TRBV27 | TGTGCCAGCAGTTTAAGGCCGTACAATGAGCAGTTCTTC | CASSLRPYNEQFF
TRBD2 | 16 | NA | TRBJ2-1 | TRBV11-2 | TGTGCCAGCAGCCCCTTGCGGGGGACCCTCGCGGGGTCTCAGTTCTTC | CASSPLRGTLAGSQFF
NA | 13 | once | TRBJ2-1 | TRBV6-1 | TGTGCCAGCAGTGAAAGGGGTGCCAATGAGCAGTTCTTC | CASSERGANEQFF
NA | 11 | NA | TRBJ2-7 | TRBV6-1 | TGTGCCAGCAGTGAAACAAGCGAGCAGTACTTC | CASSETSEQYF
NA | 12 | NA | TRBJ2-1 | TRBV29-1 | TGCAGCGTTGGCAGGGTCGTTTATGAGCAGTTCTTC | CSVGRVVYEQFF
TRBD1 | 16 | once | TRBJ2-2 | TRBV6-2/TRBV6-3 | TGTGCCAGCAGTTACCGCAGGGGGCTCGACACCGGGGAGCTGTTTTTT | CASSYRRGLDTGELFF
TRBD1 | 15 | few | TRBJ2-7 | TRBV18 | TGTGCCAGCTCACCATCCGACAGGGTCTCCTACGAGCAGTACTTC | CASSPSDRVSYEQYF
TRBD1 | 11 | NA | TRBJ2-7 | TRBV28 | TGCGCCACAGGGGCAACCTACGAGCAGTACTTC | CATGATYEQYF
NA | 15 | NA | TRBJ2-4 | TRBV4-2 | TGTGCCAGCAGCCAAGAGACCTACGCCAAAAACATTCAGTACTTC | CASSQETYAKNIQYF
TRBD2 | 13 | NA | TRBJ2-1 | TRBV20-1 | TGCAGTGCCCAGACTAGCGGGAATCATGAGCAGTTCTTC | CSAQTSGNHEQFF
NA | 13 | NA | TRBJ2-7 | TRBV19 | TGTGCCAGTAAAGCCCGGGGCGACTACGAGCAGTACTTC | CASKARGDYEQYF
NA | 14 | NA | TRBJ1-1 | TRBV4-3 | TGCGCCAGCAGCCAAGCCACCTTGAACACTGAAGCTTTCTTT | CASSQATLNTEAFF
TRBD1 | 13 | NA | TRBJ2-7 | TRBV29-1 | TGCAGCGCTTCGGCGGGGACAGGGTACGAGCAGTACTTC | CSASAGTGYEQYF
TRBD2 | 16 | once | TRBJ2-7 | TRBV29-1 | TGCAGCGTTGAGTTGCGGGGGGCAGCCCTTTTCGGCGAGCAGTACTTC | CSVELRGAALFGEQYF
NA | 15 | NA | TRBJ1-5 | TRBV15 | TGTGCCACCAGCAGAGATGGACAGAGCAATCAGCCCCAGCATTTT | CATSRDGQSNQPQHF
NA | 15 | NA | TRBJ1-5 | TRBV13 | TGTGCCAGCAGCTTAGGACGGACTAGCAATCAGCCCCAGCATTTT | CASSLGRTSNQPQHF
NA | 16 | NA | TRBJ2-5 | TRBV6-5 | TGTGCCAGCAGTTATTCCAGACCCATAAGGCAAGAGACCCAGTACTTC | CASSYSRPIRQETQYF
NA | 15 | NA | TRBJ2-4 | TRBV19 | TGTGCCAGTAGTATGCAGATTCTAGCCAAAAACATTCAGTACTTC | CASSMQILAKNIQYF
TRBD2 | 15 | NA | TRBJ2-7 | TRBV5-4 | TGTGCCAGCAGCCCGGGGACTAGCGGGATCCGCGAGCAGTACTTC | CASSPGTSGIREQYF
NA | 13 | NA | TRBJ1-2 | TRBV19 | TGTGCCAGTAGTCCAACAGGATTCTATGGCTACACCTTC | CASSPTGFYGYTF
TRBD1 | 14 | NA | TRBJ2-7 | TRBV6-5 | TGTGCCAGCAAATCGACAGGGGGTCCCTACGAGCAGTACTTC | CASKSTGGPYEQYF
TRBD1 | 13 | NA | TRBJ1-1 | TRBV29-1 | TGCAGCGGCACAGGGGAGGAGGGTGCTGAAGCTTTCTTT | CSGTGEEGAEAFF
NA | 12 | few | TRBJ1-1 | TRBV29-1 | TGCAGCGTCCTCGATATCAGGGCTGAAGCTTTCTTT | CSVLDIRAEAFF
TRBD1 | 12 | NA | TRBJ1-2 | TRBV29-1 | TGCAGCGTTATGGGACAGGAGGGTGGCTACACCTTC | CSVMGQEGGYTF